This T cell receptor (beta chain) appears in the sequencing data of a study of memory CD4+ T cells and cytomegalovirus serostatus. Study context: This sample comes from healthy Belgian adults, about nine CMV seropositive, under 25 seronegative.

General study findings and limits: The CMV-associated TCR signature appears largely within the CD4+ memory repertoire. CMV serostatus prediction reached median AUC about 0.95, or 0.9 with US-trained model.

The CDR3 totals 16 residues. Germline CDR1 SGHVS, CDR2 FQNEAQ. The V segment lost 5 bases and the J segment 2 bases; nucleotides outside the gene matches: 8. Profiled with immunoSEQ multiplex PCR; TCRdb holds only in-frame clones, not every one. The data contain approximately 63,000 clones, around 80% of them singletons. Note on this clone: Its cognate antigen is unknown.

Single viable CD3+CD4+CD8-CD45RO+ cells were sorted as the memory CD4+ T cells. Donors' CMV status reflects serum IgG against pp150, pp28, p38, p52. The material sequenced was memory CD4+ T cells from blood. V and J are TRBV7-8 and TRBJ2-3; 9 bases match TRBD1. This receptor was obtained from an adult in good health and CMV-seronegative. Some clones in this sample may be carry-over from other donors' samples. CDR3 nucleotides: TGTGCCAGCAGCCAAAACCGGGACAGGGACACAGATACGCAGTATTTT. Translation: CASSQNRDRDTDTQYF.